Presented here are 28 T cell receptor beta chains from one specimen sequenced in a study of T cells in Graves' hyperthyroidism and ophthalmopathy. Template material for amplifying TCR beta CDR3 regions consisted of RNA transcripts. Researchers ran a first-round RT-PCR on the TCR CDR3 using the HTBI primer set. TCRdb re-derived calls from the multiplex PCR reads in MiXCR, one entry per CDR3 protein. The data contain fewer than 500,000 distinct CDR3 sequences, about 14% of them singletons. The sequencing sample was made of blood. These receptors were collected from a woman aged 25-40 years with Graves' ophthalmopathy.

Notes on this clonotype: A much larger clone lies one base from this, so it may be a read error. The CDR3 spells CASSTSGRRTDTQHF. CDR3 sequence (DNA): TGTGCCAGCAGTACTAGCGGGAGACGCACAGATACGCAGCATTTT. The genes are TRBV6-5 and TRBJ2-3; D call uncertain. TRBJ1-5 matches the DNA end more closely, so the J call is doubtful. The length of the CDR3 is 15 residues. Germline V gene lookup returns CDR1 MNHEY and CDR2 SVGAGI.

The rearrangement uses TRBV20-1 and TRBJ2-7, with 8 nucleotides matching TRBD1. Germline V gene sequence: CDR1 DFQATT, CDR2 SNEGSKA (reference sequence). The J segment lost 4 bases and the V segment lost 8 bases, leaving 10 bases of the junction unmatched. The CDR3 runs 13 residues. CDR3 nucleotide sequence: TGCAGTACCGGCGACAGGGGTGGTTACGAGCAGTACTTC. Translating it yields CSTGDRGGYEQYF.

The V call is TRBV2, the J call TRBJ1-6; D unclear. V was trimmed by 8 bases and J by 10 bases, leaving 18 bases between them. The CDR3 runs to 14 residues. Germline loops: CDR1 SNHLY, CDR2 FYNNEI. DNA of the CDR3: TGTGCCAGCGGCCTAAAGAGGGTAGAGTCACCCCTCCACTTT. This encodes CASGLKRVESPLHF.

In its sample, this clonotype was seen many times. The rearrangement uses TRBV29-1 and TRBJ2-2; D ambiguous. The germline gives CDR1 SQVTM, CDR2 ANQGSEA. Trimming removed 4 bases at V and 6 bases at J, with 12 bases between. The CDR3 runs 13 residues. CDR3 in amino acids: CSVALFGAGELFF. The DNA for the CDR3 is TGCAGCGTTGCCCTTTTTGGGGCCGGGGAGCTGTTTTTT.

This clonotype came up a few times. The gene calls are TRBV29-1 and TRBJ1-1; no definite D call. Germline CDR1 reads SQVTM; CDR2 reads ANQGSEA. Trimming shortened V by 4 bases and J by 1 base, and 16 bases separated the two germline ends. The CDR3 runs to 15 residues. The CDR3 is CSVVIQESRNTEAFF. The CDR3 region has the DNA TGCAGCGTTGTAATCCAGGAAAGTAGGAACACTGAAGCTTTCTTT.

In this sample, this clonotype turned up many times. The rearrangement links TRBV29-1 to TRBJ2-7, with unresolved D. CDR1 and CDR2 from the germline V gene are SQVTM and ANQGSEA. The ends were cut back, 4 bases at V and 4 bases at J, with 11 bases in the middle. This CDR3 is 12 amino acids long. The CDR3 nucleotides are TGCAGCGTTGTCATAGATGGATACGAGCAGTACTTC. Translated: CSVVIDGYEQYF.

To note about this clonotype: This may be a read error, as it is one base from a much larger clone. This chain connects TRBV28 to TRBJ2-4, with a tentative D call TRBD1 (6 bases). The CDR3 totals 18 residues. The V end was cut by 5 bases, the J end by 0 bases, with 20 bases between. The germline V gene encodes CDR1 MDHEN and CDR2 SYDVKM. CDR3 bases: TGTGCCAGCAGTCTCCCGACAGGACTCCACCTAGCCAAAAACATTCAGTACTTC. Its translation: CASSLPTGLHLAKNIQYF.

This clonotype occurred many times. The chain has TRBV30 and TRBJ2-2; a weak D match, TRBD2 (6 bases). Deletions cut 0 bases from V and 3 bases from J, with 11 bases between. The CDR3 spans 15 residues. Germline V gene lookup returns CDR1 GTSNPN and CDR2 SVGIG (reference sequence). The CDR3: CAWSVRRGYTGELFF. The CDR3 DNA reads TGTGCCTGGAGTGTACGGCGGGGATACACCGGGGAGCTGTTTTTT.

This clonotype was observed at least ten times. This chain uses TRBV6-1 with TRBJ2-7, with TRBD2 matching over 8 bases. There are 16 residues in the CDR3. Germline loops: CDR1 MNHNS, CDR2 SASEGT. V trimming: 5 bases; J trimming: 5 bases; junction bases outside the gene matches: 14. CDR3 in amino acids: CASSQVRGGLSNEQYF. CDR3 in DNA: TGTGCCAGCAGTCAGGTCCGGGGGGGCCTGTCTAACGAGCAGTACTTC.

This clonotype was seen at least ten times. This chain links TRBV5-5 with TRBJ2-7, with TRBD2 as a possible D gene (7 bases). The V and J ends lost 10 bases and 0 bases respectively, with 20 bases between them. Germline CDR1 is SGHKS and CDR2 is YYEKEE (reference sequence). The CDR3 contains 15 residues. The CDR3 spells CALNQGRGTSYEQYF. In nucleotides, the CDR3 is TGTGCCCTAAATCAGGGGCGGGGGACCTCCTACGAGCAGTACTTC.

Details on this clonotype: Just one base apart from a much larger clone, this may be a read error. The rearrangement joins TRBV5-1 to TRBJ2-2; D is unclear. The CDR3 runs to 14 residues. The V gene lost 9 bases and the J gene lost 1 base, with 13 bases spanning the gap. Germline loops: CDR1 SGHRS, CDR2 YFSETQ. The CDR3 loop is CATTTYENTGELFF. The CDR3 coding sequence is TGCGCCACCACCACTTATGAGAACACCGGGGAGCTGTTTTTT.

This clonotype was detected ten times or more. The chain has TRBV20-1 and TRBJ2-7, with D tentatively TRBD1 (6 bases). Trimming left V 6 bases short and J 5 bases short, with 20 bases between. CDR1 DFQATT and CDR2 SNEGSKA come from the germline V gene (reference sequence). This CDR3 has 14 residues. CDR3 nucleotides: TGCAGTGCCAGTAAGCCAGGGGAAGGAAACGAGCAGTACTTC. Protein: CSASKPGEGNEQYF.

The rearrangement uses TRBV9 and TRBJ2-2; D unclear. Germline V gene sequence: CDR1 SGDLS, CDR2 YYNGEE. V lost 3 bases to trimming and J lost 4 bases, with 16 bases between them. There are 16 residues in the CDR3. The CDR3 DNA sequence: TGTGCCAGCAGCGGCCGCTTGGACCCCGCCACCGGGGAGCTGTTTTTT. Translation: CASSGRLDPATGELFF.

This clonotype showed up many times. The chain is built from TRBV28 and TRBJ2-3, with 11 bases identical to TRBD2. The germline CDR1 and CDR2 sequences are MDHEN and SYDVKM. V dropped 7 bases and J dropped 4; count of bases not matched to a gene: 4. The CDR3 is 14 residues long. The CDR3 region has the DNA TGTGCCAGCATAGCGGGGGGGGTCCCAGATACGCAGTATTTT. It encodes CASIAGGVPDTQYF.

This clonotype occurred a few times. This chain uses TRBV3-1 with TRBJ2-2; D is undetermined. The germline V and J ends were trimmed by 0 bases and 9 bases, with 11 bases remaining between them. The CDR3 has 14 amino acids. Germline assignment: CDR1 LGHDT and CDR2 YNNKEL (reference sequence). The CDR3 DNA sequence: TGTGCCAGCAGCCAAGAAGCCTCCGCCTGGGAGCTGTTTTTT. It encodes CASSQEASAWELFF.

This clonotype was recorded many times. The chain combines TRBV7-8 with TRBJ1-1; 7 positions match TRBD1. The CDR3 sequence is 17 residues long. The germline CDR1 and CDR2 sequences are SGHVS and FQNEAQ. V was pared by 2 bases and J by 2 bases, with 11 bases of the junction left unmatched. The CDR3 DNA is TGTGCCAGCAGCTTAACGGGGGGGGACAGCCTAAACACTGAAGCTTTCTTT. Translation: CASSLTGGDSLNTEAFF.

A few counts support this clonotype. CDR3 sequence: CASSPGSIGQETQYF. The CDR3 coding sequence is TGTGCCAGTAGTCCGGGCTCAATTGGTCAAGAGACCCAGTACTTC. The chain is built from TRBV19 and TRBJ2-5; D remains ambiguous. Per germline, CDR1 LNHDA and CDR2 SQIVND (reference sequence). V lost 5 bases to trimming and J lost 2 bases, with 15 bases between them. CDR3 length equals 15 residues.

This clonotype was seen repeatedly, ten times or more. The rearrangement joins TRBV28 to TRBJ1-1, with D perhaps matching TRBD1 (5 bases). The germline gives CDR1 MDHEN, CDR2 SYDVKM. The CDR3 is made up of 16 amino acids. The V end lost 6 bases, the J end lost 4 bases, and 21 bases lay between the germline ends. The CDR3 coding sequence is TGTGCCAGCAGCTTAACAGGCTCCCGGCTGTTCACTGAAGCTTTCTTT. Its translation: CASSLTGSRLFTEAFF.

This clonotype was detected ten times or more. The J gene is TRBJ1-1, the V gene TRBV11-2, with D maybe TRBD1 (5 bases). V gave up 4 bases and J gave up 1 base, with 16 bases separating them. Germline CDR1 and CDR2: SGHAT and FQNNGV. The CDR3 extends over 16 amino acids. The CDR3 DNA is TGTGCCAGCAGCTCCTTGGTTAGGGGCCCGAACACTGAAGCTTTCTTT. It specifies CASSSLVRGPNTEAFF.

This clonotype was seen at least ten times. This rearrangement joins TRBV7-9 to TRBJ2-3; the D is unclear. Trimming pared 5 bases from V and 2 bases from J, leaving 14 bases between. Germline CDR1 is SEHNR and CDR2 is FQNEAQ (reference sequence). The length of the CDR3 is 15 residues. CDR3 region: CASSPPRANTDTQYF. For the CDR3, the DNA is TGTGCCAGCAGCCCCCCACGCGCAAACACAGATACGCAGTATTTT.

This clonotype was counted many times. The rearrangement links TRBV2 to TRBJ2-5, with no clear D. Trimming removed 5 bases from V and 3 bases from J, with 10 bases in between. Per the germline V gene, CDR1 is SNHLY and CDR2 is FYNNEI. The CDR3 sequence is 13 residues long. The CDR3 loop reads CASSPTAEETQYF. The CDR3 nucleotides read TGTGCCAGCAGTCCGACCGCGGAAGAGACCCAGTACTTC.

This clonotype was counted at least ten times. The genes are TRBV6-2 or TRBV6-3 and TRBJ1-5; 8 nucleotides match TRBD1. Trimming cost V 3 bases and J 6 bases; bases outside gene matches: 10. CDR1 and CDR2 from the germline V gene are MNHEY and SVGEGT. The CDR3 has 16 amino acids. The CDR3: CASSYSASGGTQPQHF. CDR3 nucleotides: TGTGCCAGCAGTTATTCCGCCTCAGGGGGCACTCAGCCCCAGCATTTT.

This clonotype was seen ten or more times. CDR3: CASRQGYTEAFF. In nucleotides, the CDR3 is TGTGCCAGCAGACAGGGTTACACTGAAGCTTTCTTT. The J gene is TRBJ1-1, the V gene TRBV7-9, with a tentative D call TRBD1 (6 bases). Germline V gene sequence: CDR1 SEHNR, CDR2 FQNEAQ (reference sequence). V lost 6 bases to trimming and J lost 3 bases, with 8 bases between them. This CDR3 comprises 12 residues.

The J gene is TRBJ2-1, the V gene TRBV7-4, with 9 nucleotides matching TRBD2. Germline CDR1 reads SGHVT; CDR2 reads SQSDAQ. This CDR3 is built from 14 residues. Trimming at V came to 7 bases and at J to 9 bases, leaving 10 bases not matched to a gene. The CDR3 loop is CASTWLAGPREQFF. For the CDR3, the DNA is TGTGCCAGCACCTGGCTAGCGGGGCCGCGTGAGCAGTTCTTC. Complete variable domain (other parts from reference TRBV7-4 and TRBJ2-1): GAGVSQSPRYKVAKRGRDVALRCDSISGHVTLYWYRQTLGQGSEVLTYSQSDAQRDKSGRPSGRFSAERPERSVSTLKIQRTEQGDSAVYLCASTWLAGPREQFFGPGTRLTVL.

This clonotype has at least ten counts. This chain connects TRBV20-1 to TRBJ1-1; D remains unclear. The germline V gene encodes CDR1 DFQATT and CDR2 SNEGSKA (reference sequence). The CDR3 covers 11 residues. The ends were cut back, 0 bases at V and 5 bases at J, with 4 bases in the middle. For the CDR3, the DNA is TGCAGTGCTAGAGAGGGAACTGAAGCTTTCTTT. Translated: CSAREGTEAFF.

This clonotype was detected a few times. Just one base apart from a much larger clone, this may be a read error. The CDR3 DNA sequence: TGTGCCAGCAGCCCCCCTAGCGGGTCCTACGAGCAGTACTTC. Translation gives CASSPPSGSYEQYF. The chain couples TRBV9 to TRBJ2-7; the match to TRBD2 covers 8 bases. V shed 4 bases and J 1 base; nucleotides not matched to a gene: 4. Germline loops: CDR1 SGDLS, CDR2 YYNGEE. There are 14 residues in the CDR3. Full variable domain (remainder filled in from reference TRBV9 and TRBJ2-7): DSGVTQTPKHLITATGQRVTLRCSPRSGDLSVYWYQQSLDQGLQFLIQYYNGEERAKGNILERFSAQQFPDLHSELNLSSLELGDSALYFCASSPPSGSYEQYFGPGTRLTVT.

The V call is TRBV7-9, the J call TRBJ1-4; D gene uncertain. The CDR3 is made up of 14 amino acids. Germline loops: CDR1 SEHNR, CDR2 FQNEAQ (reference sequence). V was trimmed by 5 bases and J by 10 bases, leaving 17 bases between them. The CDR3 bases are TGTGCCAGCAGCCCCCGGACCCCCGAGGGAAAACTGTTTTTT. This gives the protein CASSPRTPEGKLFF.

The V gene is TRBV7-6, the J gene TRBJ2-1; 10 bases map to TRBD2. V lost 5 bases, J lost 9 bases, and 13 bases stayed unmatched. The germline V gene encodes CDR1 SGHVS and CDR2 FNYEAQ. CDR3 length equals 16 residues. The CDR3 protein is CASSTRPSGGAGEQFF. CDR3 DNA sequence: TGTGCCAGCAGCACCCGGCCCAGCGGGGGGGCAGGTGAGCAGTTCTTC.